This entry describes one T cell receptor (beta chain). The source of the sample is a study of cytomegalovirus exposure and HLA in healthy donors. About the study: Per a later analysis, the roughly 670 first-cohort and 100 to 150 validation repertoires shared one platform.

The CDR3 is 14 residues long. CDR1 is SGHDT and CDR2 is YYEEEE in the germline V gene. V was trimmed by 2 bases and J by 1 base, leaving 9 bases between them. The data were produced by immunoSEQ multiplex PCR, yet TCRdb's version contains in-frame clones alone and is incomplete. The table shows 330,000 or so clones, with approximately 90% occurring only once. The receptor's source is a woman aged 18-29 years in good health and CMV-seronegative. The chain couples TRBV5-6 to TRBJ2-5, with D perhaps matching TRBD2 (6 bases). The sample was PBMCs. CDR3: CASSLTGLQETQYF. The CDR3 nucleotides read TGTGCCAGCAGCTTAACGGGACTCCAAGAGACCCAGTACTTC.